This TCR beta chain was sequenced during a study of cytomegalovirus exposure and HLA in healthy donors. Turning to the study itself: Earlier sequencing of about 200 million T cells yielded approximately 100 million unique TCR beta sequences.

V dropped 3 bases and J dropped 1; count of bases not matched to a gene: 4. Germline lookup yields CDR1 SGDLS and CDR2 YYNGEE. The CDR3 is 16 residues long. Primers for the PCR totalled 60 Vbeta and 13 Jbeta. Sequencing was performed with immunoSEQ multiplex PCR; in TCRdb, only in-frame clones are kept and a portion is missing. The sample includes 130,000 to 150,000 clones, around 77% of them seen just once. The source of this sequence is a woman aged 40 to 50 in good health and CMV-seropositive. The sequencing sample was made of PBMCs. The V gene is TRBV9, the J gene TRBJ2-6, with 7 positions matching TRBD1. For the CDR3, the DNA is TGTGCCAGCAGCGAGACAGGGTATTCTGGGGCCAACGTCCTGACTTTC. Protein sequence: CASSETGYSGANVLTF.